The entry below describes one TCR beta chain. Noted time point: newly diagnosed GD, antithyroid drugs for less than 3 months. The TCR library was made from RNA extracted from PBMCs. This entry comes from a study of regulatory T cells in long-lasting Graves disease. This CDR3 is built from 16 residues. Germline V gene lookup returns CDR1 LGHDT and CDR2 YNNKEL (reference sequence). V was cut by 2 bases and J by 0 bases, with 10 bases left in between. HTBI primers from iRepertoire and Arm-PCR of CDR3 regions yielded the TCR beta libraries. From the multiplex PCR reads, TCRdb called clonotypes with MiXCR, one entry per CDR3 protein. In the table there are a few hundred thousand distinct CDR3 sequences, less than 15% of which are singletons. These data also formed part of another study, on T cells in Graves' hyperthyroidism and ophthalmopathy. This second report adds: Exclusion of patients followed from uncontrolled infection, other autoimmune disease, pregnancy or lactation. HTBI primers were the set used in a first-round RT-PCR of the TCR CDR3.

This receptor was taken from a woman aged 50 to 65 with Graves disease. This chain links TRBV3-1 with TRBJ2-2; D gene ambiguous. The sequenced sample was peripheral blood mononuclear cells (PBMCs), obtained at new diagnosis, from a patient treated with antithyroid drugs. In nucleotides, the CDR3 is TGTGCCAGCAGCCAACGTCGGACCTCGAACACCGGGGAGCTGTTTTTT. Its protein is CASSQRRTSNTGELFF.